This T cell receptor (beta chain) was obtained from a study of a mutant IDH1 vaccine in newly diagnosed glioma. Study as a whole: The earlier regimen, radiotherapy, temozolomide, or both, was most often both. Overall study findings and caveats: With respect to changes in top peripheral T cell clonotypes, pseudoprogression seemed unrelated.

Method: immunoSEQ multiplex PCR; TCRdb's copy keeps in-frame clones and lacks some. The data show roughly 71,000 clones, 65% to 90% seen once. A word on this clone: Its target is unknown. Other DNA sequences in the same sample also yield this CDR3.

Unmatched junction bases numbered 5, after V lost 4 bases and J lost 2 bases. Germline-derived CDR1 and CDR2 are SGHNT and YYREEE (reference sequence). This CDR3 spans 15 amino acids. The time point was: baseline, week 1 (first vaccination visit). Indicated treatment: pre-vaccination baseline after standard-of-care therapy. The sample was PBMCs, taken from a glioma patient treated with radiotherapy, temozolomide or both. The V and J genes are TRBV5-4 and TRBJ2-1, with 8 bases that match TRBD1. The clonotype was recovered from a man in his thirties or forties with glioma. The DNA of the CDR3 is TGTGCCAGCAGCAGACAGGGGACGGCCTACAATGAGCAGTTCTTC. Residues: CASSRQGTAYNEQFF.